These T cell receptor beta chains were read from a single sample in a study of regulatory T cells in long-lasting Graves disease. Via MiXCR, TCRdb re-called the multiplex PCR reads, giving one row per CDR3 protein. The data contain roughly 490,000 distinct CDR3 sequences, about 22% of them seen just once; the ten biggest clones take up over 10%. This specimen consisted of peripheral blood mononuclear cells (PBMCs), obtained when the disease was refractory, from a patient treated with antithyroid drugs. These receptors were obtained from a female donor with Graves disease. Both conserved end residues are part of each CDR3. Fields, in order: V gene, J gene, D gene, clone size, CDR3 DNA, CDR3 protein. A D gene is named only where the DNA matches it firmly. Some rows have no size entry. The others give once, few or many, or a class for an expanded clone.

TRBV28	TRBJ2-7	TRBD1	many	TGTGCCAGCAGTTTAGGTAGGACAGGGTCCTACGAGCAGTACTTC	CASSLGRTGSYEQYF
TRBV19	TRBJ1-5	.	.	TGTGCCAGTAGTATGAGTTCTGGGGCGGGTAGCAATCAGCCCCAGCATTTT	CASSMSSGAGSNQPQHF
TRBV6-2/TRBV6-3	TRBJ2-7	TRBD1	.	TGTGCCAGCAGGCAAATCCGGGACAGATACGAGCAGTACTTC	CASRQIRDRYEQYF
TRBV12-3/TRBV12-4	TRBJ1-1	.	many	TGTGCCAGCAGACCCGGGACACCCCCGAACACTGAAGCTTTCTTT	CASRPGTPPNTEAFF
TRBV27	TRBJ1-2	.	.	TGTGCCAGCCGCTTCATTACAGTCAACTATGGCTACACCTTC	CASRFITVNYGYTF
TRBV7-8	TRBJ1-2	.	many	TGTGCCAGCAGCTTAGGGAACTATGGCTACACCTTC	CASSLGNYGYTF
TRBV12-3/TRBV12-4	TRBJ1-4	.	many	TGTGCCAGCAGCCAGAGGGTGGCTAATGAAAAACTGTTTTTT	CASSQRVANEKLFF
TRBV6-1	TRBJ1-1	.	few	TGTGCCAGCAGTCGGGGGGATATCCCTGGGGACACTGAAGCTTTCTTT	CASSRGDIPGDTEAFF
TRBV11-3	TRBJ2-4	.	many	TGTGCCAGCAGCTTAGTTGACATTCAGTACTTC	CASSLVDIQYF
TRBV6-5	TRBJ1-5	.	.	TGTGCCAGCAGTTACTCGGGGGGGCCCCAGCATTTT	CASSYSGGPQHF
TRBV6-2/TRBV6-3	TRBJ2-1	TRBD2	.	TGTGCCTCCAACGGCGCACTAGCGGGAGGGTATGAGCAGTTCTTC	CASNGALAGGYEQFF
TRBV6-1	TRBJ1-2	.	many	TGTGCCAGCAGGAAGGGGGTTAATGGCTACACCTTC	CASRKGVNGYTF
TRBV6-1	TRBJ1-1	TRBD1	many	TGTGCCAGCCATTGGGACAGCGAACAGGGTGAAGCTTTCTTT	CASHWDSEQGEAFF
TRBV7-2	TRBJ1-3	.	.	TGTGCCAGCAGCCCCCGGGGCGAAAGCTCTGGAAACACCATATATTTT	CASSPRGESSGNTIYF
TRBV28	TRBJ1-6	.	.	TGTGCCAGCAGTGCCGACAGGTCTTGGACGTCACCCCTCCACTTT	CASSADRSWTSPLHF
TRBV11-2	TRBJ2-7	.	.	TGCGCCAGCAGCTCGCCGGGCCAATCCTACGAGCAGTACTTC	CASSSPGQSYEQYF
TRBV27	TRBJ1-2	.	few	TGTGCCAGGGGCCACACCGGGGGCGGAGGCTACACCTTC	CARGHTGGGGYTF
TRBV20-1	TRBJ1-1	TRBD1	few	TGCAGTGCTAGACCGACAGGGACCCCGAACACTGAAGCTTTCTTT	CSARPTGTPNTEAFF
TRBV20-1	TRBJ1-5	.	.	TGCAGTGCTAGGGGGGACGCCCCGGCCCCCTCTCAGCCCCAGCATTTT	CSARGDAPAPSQPQHF
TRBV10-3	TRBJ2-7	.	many	TGTGCCATCAGTAGAGGGGACGAGCAGTACTTC	CAISRGDEQYF
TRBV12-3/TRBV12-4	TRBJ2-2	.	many	TGTGCCAGCAGTTTATATGGTTCCGGGGAGCTGTTTTTT	CASSLYGSGELFF
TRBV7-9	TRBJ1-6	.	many	TGTGCCAGCAGCTTTCCTGATTCACCCCTCCACTTT	CASSFPDSPLHF
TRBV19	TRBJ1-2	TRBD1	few	TGTGCCAGTAGTACCGTGACAGGGCTAGGCTACACCTTC	CASSTVTGLGYTF
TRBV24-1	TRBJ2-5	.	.	TGTGCCACCAATCCGAGAACTACCGACAGGCCTTGTAAGACCCAGTACTTC	CATNPRTTDRPCKTQYF
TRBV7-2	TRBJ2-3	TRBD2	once	TGTGCCAGCAGCTGGCCGACTAGCGGGACAGATACGCAGTATTTT	CASSWPTSGTDTQYF
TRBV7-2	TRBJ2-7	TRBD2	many	TGTGCCAGCAGCCGGAGTAGCGGGGAGGACTACGAGCAGTACTTC	CASSRSSGEDYEQYF
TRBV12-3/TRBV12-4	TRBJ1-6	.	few	TGTGCCAGCAGTTTGGGGGTTCGGTCACCCCTCCACTTT	CASSLGVRSPLHF
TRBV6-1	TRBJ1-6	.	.	TGTGCCAGCTCACTTGGGACACCAACGAATAATTCACCCCTCCACTTT	CASSLGTPTNNSPLHF
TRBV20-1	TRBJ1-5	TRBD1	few	TGCAGTGCTAGCAAAGACAGGGCCTACTATAGCAATCAGCCCCAGCATTTT	CSASKDRAYYSNQPQHF
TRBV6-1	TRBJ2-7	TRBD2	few	TGTGCTACCGAGAGACTAGCGACCTCCTACGAGCAGTACTTC	CATERLATSYEQYF
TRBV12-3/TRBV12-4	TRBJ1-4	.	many	TGTGCCAGCACGGACTTTAATGAAAAACTGTTTTTT	CASTDFNEKLFF
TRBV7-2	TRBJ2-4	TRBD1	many	TGTGCCAGCAGCTTAGAGGACAGGGTCGCAGTAGACATTCAGTACTTC	CASSLEDRVAVDIQYF
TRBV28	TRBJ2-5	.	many	TGTGCCAGCAGTTTAGTCCTTGCGGGGGCACAAGAGACCCAGTACTTC	CASSLVLAGAQETQYF
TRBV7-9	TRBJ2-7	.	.	TGTGCCAGCAGCTTAGGGCCAGGGGAACAATACGAGCAGTACTTC	CASSLGPGEQYEQYF
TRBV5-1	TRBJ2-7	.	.	TGCGTCGCAGGGGCGTATGACCCTTCAGCCTACGAGCAGTACTTC	CVAGAYDPSAYEQYF
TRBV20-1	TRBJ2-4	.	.	TGCAGTGCTAAGACTGGGTGGAGGCAAAACATTCAGTACTTC	CSAKTGWRQNIQYF
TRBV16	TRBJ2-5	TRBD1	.	TGTGCCAGCAGCCCTTCGCCCTCAGGGGGAGAGACCCAGTACTTC	CASSPSPSGGETQYF
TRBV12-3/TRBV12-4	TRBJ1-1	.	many	TGTGCCAGCAGAGCGGGACCGTTGAACACTGAAGCTTTCTTT	CASRAGPLNTEAFF
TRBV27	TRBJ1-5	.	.	TGTGCCAGCAGGCCCCTTCTTAGGGGAGGCAATCAGCCCCAGCATTTT	CASRPLLRGGNQPQHF
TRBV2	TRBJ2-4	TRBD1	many	TGTGCCAGTTCGGGACAGGGGGCGCTACAGGCCATTCAGTACTTC	CASSGQGALQAIQYF
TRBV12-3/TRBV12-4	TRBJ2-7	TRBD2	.	TGTGCCAGCAGTTTAGCGCGGGGGGACGAGCAGTACTTC	CASSLARGDEQYF